This TCR beta chain is from a study of identical twins. At least ten counts were recorded for this clonotype. Its antigen is as yet unknown. TCRdb independently ran MiXCR on the 5' RACE reads; one entry per CDR3 protein. The sample contains approximately 300,000 distinct CDR3 sequences, roughly 8.6% of which appear only once. Study-wide points: Conclusions relied on cross-sectional statistical analysis, not following the same donors. In monozygotic twins, models underestimated the sharing of out-of-frame TCR alpha.

There are 15 residues in the CDR3. V dropped 2 bases and J dropped 0 bases, with 11 bases sitting between them. Germline CDR1 and CDR2: SGHDT and YYEEEE. A further study also used this sample, focusing on yellow fever vaccine responses in identical twins. As that study records: Twins' vaccine T cell responses were reported to seem partly convergent and partly personalized.

The TCR comes from a woman under 30 in good health. Material for sequencing was CD8+ T cells sorted from blood. The chain employs TRBV5-6 and TRBJ1-1; D not resolved. CDR3 loop: CASSLTPRVNTEAFF. CDR3 DNA sequence: TGTGCCAGCAGCTTAACTCCCCGGGTGAACACTGAAGCTTTCTTT.